The source of this T cell receptor (beta chain) is a study of shared clonotypes between healthy human individuals (dated by TCRdb to 2020 to 2021). A note on the overall study: A few men and two women, aged 18 to 49 years, made up the cohort. To estimate repertoire size and how much clonotypes are shared between individuals, the study performed deep sequencing of blood TCR repertoires from roughly five healthy adults. To increase sequencing depth and limit assay-specific biases, different laboratories used diverse techniques to prepare libraries and sequence TCR repertoires. Per donor, leukapheresis produced somewhere between about 0.9 and 9.5 billion PBMCs. Here is what the overall study found, with its caveats: The small number of donors limited the genetic and exposure-history diversity represented. Sampling was restricted to blood, and TCR repertoires in tissues likely differ from the TCR repertoires found in blood. Pairwise subsampling led to the expectation that sequencing depth would affect the degree of clonotype sharing among donors.

Note on this clone: Its binding antigen is unknown. Per-base quality was not reported, and no clone a single base away is much larger than it.

The germline V gene provides CDR1 SGDLS and CDR2 YYNGEE. The CDR3 numbers 14 residues from cysteine through phenylalanine. Only the CDR3 part of the read is kept: 42 bases, read in frame from the first base. The germline ends are 12 bases apart after V is trimmed by 1 base and J by 5 bases. Using the deep immunoSEQ assay, multiplex PCR amplified TCR CDR3 regions from genomic DNA. For each cell subset, the extracted genomic DNA was distributed evenly across all wells of several immunoSEQ 96-well plates, and each plate served as one replicate. For unsorted PBMC, around 310 ng of genomic DNA, equivalent to roughly 30,000 T cell genomes, went into each replicate PCR. Ten immunoSEQ deep assay plates were used to sequence unsorted PBMC genomic DNA. Purified libraries were measured with a Qubit 3.0 fluorometer, size-checked on a Bioanalyzer 2100, and measured again with the KAPA Library Quantification kit. Each immunoSEQ 96-well plate was sequenced on its own single-read 150-cycle Illumina NextSeq 550 flow cell. In the original analysis: Because only junctional sequences without quality scores were contained in the immunoSEQ output, filtering matching that applied to full-length reads could not be performed. To assign V/J genes and CDR3, sequences were annotated against IMGT germline references using PyIR, a Python wrapper for IgBLAST v1.9. Reads were filtered out if the reads had weak V/J assignments (E-value above 1e-6), no CDR3, stop codons, out-of-frame junctions, or ambiguous translated residues. V3J clonotypes were defined as sequences sharing an identical inferred V gene, J gene, and CDR3 amino acid sequence. The percentage overlap between two repertoires was calculated by dividing the number of shared unique clonotypes by the size of the smaller repertoire. Repertoire richness was assessed with RTK rarefaction, the Chao1 estimator, and Recon v2.1 estimates of unobserved clonotypes. TCRdb took over this immuneACCESS table, retaining in-frame rearrangements with V and J assigned. Such tables are incomplete; in checked studies, under half of the missing clones stem from an unresolved V gene, and the remainder is unexplained. V, J and clone size derive from that table, while D and trimming were established from the DNA sequence. In this sample the table shows roughly 490,000 clones, 75% to 85% of which occur a single time. The ten largest account for 10% to 15% of the sample.

Healthy HIV-negative adults with no recently reported acute infections or vaccinations were included as donors. Every donor was a Caucasian adult residing in Nashville, Tennessee, USA. In the unsorted samples, 87 million or so PBMCs were counted, and genomic DNA was extracted using the QIAamp DNA Blood Mini kit. Blood was obtained by leukapheresis, after which PBMCs were separated by Ficoll-Histopaque density gradient centrifugation and cryopreserved in liquid nitrogen vapor phase. This sequence uses TRBV9 and TRBJ1-2; a confident D gene designation cannot be given. The specimen sequenced was PBMCs. The receptor's source is a woman aged 40 to 50 in good health. Some clones in this sample may be carry-over from other donors' samples. The CDR3 is CASSVYSVGYGYTF. The DNA reads TGTGCCAGCAGCGTATATAGTGTTGGATATGGCTACACCTTC.